The 14 T cell receptor beta chains given below trace back to one sample, sequenced in a study of shared clonotypes between healthy human individuals. Naive CD8 cells lacked CD45RO, underwent positive selection for CCR7 and left out terminally differentiated effector memory CD45RA+ cells. The data were produced by immunoSEQ multiplex PCR, yet TCRdb's version contains in-frame clones alone and is incomplete. The table shows under 700,000 clones, with approximately 95% occurring only once. Sequenced input: naive CD8+ T cells sorted from blood. The receptors come from a woman aged 25-40 years in good health.

This clone has more than one count but fewer than ten. This chain links TRBV7-9 with TRBJ1-1, with 7 positions matching TRBD1. This CDR3 is 13 amino acids long. The V and J ends lost 5 bases and 7 bases, in that order; junction bases with no gene match: 7. In germline, CDR1 is SEHNR, CDR2 FQNEAQ (reference sequence). This CDR3 is CASSGDRDDEAFF. The CDR3 DNA sequence: TGTGCCAGCAGCGGCGACAGGGACGATGAAGCTTTCTTT.

This clone has just one count. Other DNA sequences within the sample encode an identical CDR3. The chain has TRBV20-1 and TRBJ1-1; D is ambiguous. Germline values: CDR1 DFQATT, CDR2 SNEGSKA (reference sequence). This CDR3 spans 11 amino acids. Trimming pared 2 bases from V and 0 bases from J, leaving 1 base between. CDR3 in amino acids: CSARLNTEAFF. CDR3 sequence (DNA): TGCAGTGCTAGACTGAACACTGAAGCTTTCTTT.

V is TRBV27 and J is TRBJ2-7; 9 positions agree with TRBD1. Germline trimming cut 2 bases from V and 3 bases from J; bases unmatched to any gene: 8. Germline values: CDR1 MNHEY, CDR2 SMNVEV (reference sequence). The CDR3 runs to 16 residues. The CDR3 region is CASSLGDREGGYEQYF. CDR3 bases: TGTGCCAGCAGTTTAGGGGACAGGGAAGGGGGCTACGAGCAGTACTTC.

The rearrangement joins TRBV7-9 to TRBJ2-7; maybe TRBD1 (5 bases). The germline V gene encodes CDR1 SEHNR and CDR2 FQNEAQ (reference sequence). V was trimmed by 3 bases and J by 3 bases, leaving 9 bases between them. This CDR3 is 13 amino acids long. The CDR3 region is CASSFLTDYEQYF. CDR3 bases: TGTGCCAGCAGCTTTTTGACAGACTACGAGCAGTACTTC.

The CDR3 coding sequence is TGTGCCAGCAGCTTATCCTCGGTCCTGAACACTGAAGCTTTCTTT. This gives the protein CASSLSSVLNTEAFF. The chain is built from TRBV13 and TRBJ1-1; no definite D call. Trimming removed 2 bases from V and 0 bases from J, with 10 bases in between. CDR1 PRHDT and CDR2 FYEKMQ come from the germline V gene (reference sequence). The CDR3 spans 15 residues.

The chain employs TRBV7-9 and TRBJ2-1; 7 bases line up with TRBD1. Germline CDR1 reads SEHNR; CDR2 reads FQNEAQ (reference sequence). The CDR3 totals 13 residues. J was trimmed by 8 bases and V by 5 bases; bases with no gene match: 6. In DNA form, the CDR3 reads TGTGCCAGCAGCCCATACAGGGGCCATGAGCAGTTCTTC. Translation gives CASSPYRGHEQFF.

This chain joins TRBV28 and TRBJ2-7; D unclear. The CDR3 length is 12 residues. V dropped 4 bases and J dropped 3 bases, with 7 bases sitting between them. The germline V gene encodes CDR1 MDHEN and CDR2 SYDVKM. This CDR3 reads CASSSIDYEQYF. The CDR3 region has the DNA TGTGCCAGCAGTTCCATAGACTACGAGCAGTACTTC.

The chain recombines TRBV7-9 with TRBJ2-1; the match to TRBD2 covers 7 bases. The CDR3 covers 12 residues. With 7 bases clipped from V and 9 bases from J, the junction kept 6 bases outside the gene matches. Germline CDR1 is SEHNR and CDR2 is FQNEAQ (reference sequence). CDR3 in amino acids: CASTFPGGEQFF. DNA of the CDR3: TGTGCCAGCACCTTCCCGGGGGGTGAGCAGTTCTTC. The full variable domain, its missing parts supplied by reference TRBV7-9 and TRBJ2-1, is DTGVSQNPRHKITKRGQNVTFRCDPISEHNRLYWYRQTLGQGPEFLTYFQNEAQLEKSRLLSDRFSAERPKGSFSTLEIQRTEQGDSAMYLCASTFPGGEQFFGPGTRLTVL.

The CDR3, as DNA: TGTGCCAGCAATCGACCATCGGCGGAGACCCAGTACTTC. This sequence encodes CASNRPSAETQYF. This rearrangement joins TRBV2 to TRBJ2-5; D uncertain. V was pared by 7 bases and J by 5 bases, with 14 bases between. This CDR3 region has 13 residues. The germline gives CDR1 SNHLY, CDR2 FYNNEI.

The chain has TRBV28 and TRBJ1-2, with a tentative D call TRBD1 (5 bases). V dropped 3 bases and J dropped 5 bases, with 7 bases sitting between them. CDR3 length: 12 amino acids. Germline loops: CDR1 MDHEN, CDR2 SYDVKM. The CDR3: CASSLGGYGYTF. CDR3 bases: TGTGCCAGCAGTTTGGGGGGTTATGGCTACACCTTC.

The V gene is TRBV29-1, the J gene TRBJ2-7; D may be TRBD1 (6 bases). The V end was cut by 2 bases, the J end by 1 base, with 15 bases between. The CDR3 spans 15 residues. From germline, CDR1 is SQVTM and CDR2 ANQGSEA. In DNA, the CDR3 is TGCAGCGTTGAAACCGGACAGCAACCTTCCTACGAGCAGTACTTC. Amino acids: CSVETGQQPSYEQYF.

This clone is a singleton in its sample. The same CDR3 can be traced to other DNA sequences in this sample. The V and J genes are TRBV7-9 and TRBJ2-7; D is ambiguous. The V gene lost 1 base and the J gene lost 2 bases, with 3 bases spanning the gap. The CDR3 extends over 12 amino acids. Germline CDR1 is SEHNR and CDR2 is FQNEAQ (reference sequence). The CDR3 loop reads CASSLGAYEQYF. CDR3 sequence (DNA): TGTGCCAGCAGCTTAGGAGCCTACGAGCAGTACTTC.

To note about this clone: This CDR3 is also generated by other DNA sequences in the sample. The V and J genes are TRBV13 and TRBJ2-2; D is undetermined. Trimming cost V 3 bases and J 5 bases, with 4 bases left between them. The germline CDR1 and CDR2 sequences are PRHDT and FYEKMQ (reference sequence). The CDR3 extends over 12 amino acids. The CDR3 coding sequence is TGTGCCAGCAGCTTGGGGACCGGGGAGCTGTTTTTT. This encodes CASSLGTGELFF.

The J gene is TRBJ2-1, the V gene TRBV19; no definite D call. The CDR3 runs 13 residues. Deletions cut 1 base from V and 3 bases from J, with 4 bases between. The germline gives CDR1 LNHDA, CDR2 SQIVND (reference sequence). The DNA of the CDR3 is TGTGCCAGTAGTATAGTTGGCTACAATGAGCAGTTCTTC. Its protein product is CASSIVGYNEQFF.